What follows is one T cell receptor (beta chain) and its context. Which antigen it targets is not known. The sample holds no much larger clone one base away, and base qualities are not on file. This record belongs to a study of blood T cell repertoires in COVID-19 (dated by TCRdb to about 2020). In the study overall: Samples covering the acute and convalescent phases of COVID-19 were provided by collaborators in the United States, Italy and Spain. The material from the prospective study consisted of cDNA or gDNA derived from T cells, B-cell-depleted T cells, or PBMCs. Deeply sampled blood TCRbeta repertoires from subjects exposed to, actively infected with, or recovered from COVID-19 were included in the dataset. Samples came from the ongoing ImmuneRACE study (first 160 participants) plus 1,254 subjects from 6 global collaborators. The repertoires were released in a freely available public database intended as a resource for research on the immune response to SARS-CoV-2. Where HLA class I and class II types were available, the types were taken from metadata supplied by the sample provider, not from assay-based typing. Sample metadata almost always included a de-identified subject ID, COVID-19 status, age in years and sex.

Trimming at the junction amounts to 5 bases on V and 4 bases on J, and the germline ends lie 11 bases apart. From a lookup of the germline V gene (reference sequence), CDR1 and CDR2 are LNHDA and SQIVND. Including cysteine and phenylalanine, the CDR3 has 13 amino acids. Kept here is only the CDR3 DNA, which spans 39 bases and is read in frame from base 1. The collaborating institutions used their own protocols to collect whole blood in K2EDTA tubes. For TCRbeta analysis, collaborators shipped samples as frozen whole blood, isolated PBMCs, or DNA extracted from either of those sample types. What the authors observed across the whole study: The quantity of clinical and demographic metadata differed by source and by participant and was supplied without curation.

The immunoSEQ Assay, a bias-controlled multiplex PCR, was used to amplify TCRbeta CDR3 regions from genomic DNA. In the paper's pipeline: The number of nucleated cells in each sample was estimated by amplification of reference gene primers within the assay. Sequence reads were collapsed and filtered to measure the absolute abundance of every unique TCRbeta CDR3 rearrangement. For each sample, productive Simpson clonality was calculated as the square root of Simpson's diversity index over productive rearrangements. Held by TCRdb, this immuneACCESS table contains in-frame sequences only and omits some clones. Under half of the omission traces to an unresolved V gene where checked; the cause of the rest is unknown. The DNA gave D and trimming, while V, J and clone size come from that table. The table for this sample lists roughly 41,000 clones; 70% to 90% of them were counted only once. The ten largest clones represent approximately 4.3% of the sample.

The origin of this receptor is a man aged 55 to 70 with acute or convalescent COVID-19. The sequence is built from TRBV19 and TRBJ1-1; a tentative D match to TRBD1 spans 5 bases. Sequencing was carried out using peripheral blood. This receptor carries the CDR3 CASSEQVFTEAFF. The DNA sequence is given as TGTGCCAGTAGTGAACAGGTCTTCACTGAAGCTTTCTTT. Reference TRBV19 and TRBJ1-1 genes cover what lies past the CDR3, so the full variable domain is DGGITQSPKYLFRKEGQNVTLSCEQNLNHDAMYWYRQDPGQGLRLIYYSQIVNDFQKGDIAEGYSVSREKKESFPLTVTSAQKNPTAFYLCASSEQVFTEAFFGQGTRLTVV.